The next 17 T cell receptor beta chains were all read from a single sample in a study of T cells in Graves' hyperthyroidism and ophthalmopathy. Authors of the study amplified TCR beta CDR3 regions from RNA transcripts. HTBI primers were used for first-round RT-PCR of the TCR CDR3. TCRdb fed the multiplex PCR reads into MiXCR, producing one record per CDR3 protein. This sample yields about 100,000 distinct CDR3 sequences, of which about 17% are seen a single time; less than 50% belongs to the top ten. Sequencing was performed on blood. The origin of the receptors is a woman aged 45-59 years with Graves' hyperthyroidism.

At least ten counts were recorded for this clonotype. The chain joins TRBV20-1 to TRBJ1-1; D perhaps matches TRBD1 (5 bases). The V gene's germline CDR1 is DFQATT and CDR2 SNEGSKA (reference sequence). V was cut by 0 bases and J by 1 base, with 6 bases left in between. The CDR3 consists of 13 residues. In nucleotides, the CDR3 is TGCAGTGCTAGAGATCAGGGGAACACTGAAGCTTTCTTT. It is translated as CSARDQGNTEAFF.

There are many counts of this clonotype. This chain connects TRBV5-1 to TRBJ2-3; D gene unclear. Germline V gives CDR1 SGHRS, CDR2 YFSETQ. This CDR3 comprises 12 residues. V dropped 3 bases and J dropped 2 bases, with 4 bases sitting between them. The CDR3 DNA is TGCGCCAGCAGCTACCACACAGATACGCAGTATTTT. This codes for CASSYHTDTQYF.

This clonotype was seen ten or more times. V and J are TRBV7-2 and TRBJ2-3; 12 bases are a match to TRBD2. Per the germline V gene, CDR1 is SGHTA and CDR2 is FQGNSA. Trimming took 5 bases from V and 0 from J; bases not matched to a gene: 3. This CDR3 is built from 16 residues. The CDR3 bases are TGTGCCAGCAGCCACGGGACTAGCGGGAGCACAGATACGCAGTATTTT. It encodes CASSHGTSGSTDTQYF.

This clonotype was observed many times. The DNA of the CDR3 is TGTGCCAGCAGCCAACTAACTGAAGCTTTCTTT. As protein: CASSQLTEAFF. The J gene is TRBJ1-1, the V gene TRBV3-1, with no clear D. Looked up from germline, CDR1 is LGHDT and CDR2 is YNNKEL (reference sequence). Trimming took off 2 bases at V and 5 bases at J, with 3 bases between the two ends. The length of the CDR3 is 11 residues.

This clonotype was seen many times. J is TRBJ2-3 and V is TRBV7-3; possibly TRBD1 or TRBD2 for D (7 bases each). This CDR3 has 15 amino acids. V gave up 6 bases and J gave up 5 bases, with 18 bases separating them. Germline CDR1 SGHTA, CDR2 FQGTGA. CDR3 sequence reads: CASSQLAPGGDTQYF. The CDR3 DNA reads TGTGCCAGCAGTCAACTAGCGCCAGGGGGAGATACGCAGTATTTT.

In its sample, this clonotype was seen many times. V is TRBV20-1 and J is TRBJ2-7; 9 bases align to TRBD1. Germline CDR1 and CDR2: DFQATT and SNEGSKA (reference sequence). Unmatched junction bases numbered 4, after V lost 0 bases and J lost 4 bases. This CDR3 has 14 residues. This CDR3 is CSARDPGTGYEQYV. CDR3 coding DNA: TGCAGTGCTAGAGACCCCGGGACAGGGTACGAGCAGTACGTC.

This clonotype was counted many times. CDR3 amino acids: CASRSSLNTEAFF. The CDR3 DNA follows: TGTGCCAGCAGGAGCTCGCTGAACACTGAAGCTTTCTTT. V usage is TRBV19 and J usage is TRBJ1-1; no reliable D call. The germline V and J ends were trimmed by 9 bases and 0 bases, with 11 bases remaining between them. The CDR3 contains 13 residues. The germline gives CDR1 LNHDA, CDR2 SQIVND (reference sequence). Combining the CDR3 with reference TRBV19 and TRBJ1-1 gives the whole variable domain DGGITQSPKYLFRKEGQNVTLSCEQNLNHDAMYWYRQDPGQGLRLIYYSQIVNDFQKGDIAEGYSVSREKKESFPLTVTSAQKNPTAFYLCASRSSLNTEAFFGQGTRLTVV.

Here the CDR3 reads CASSRGTGPYEQYF. CDR3 in DNA: TGCGCCAGCAGCCGAGGGACAGGGCCCTACGAGCAGTACTTC. The chain recombines TRBV4-3 with TRBJ2-7; 9 bases map to TRBD1. CDR3 size: 14 residues. Trimming removed 4 bases from V and 2 bases from J; junction bases left unmatched: 3. The germline V gene has CDR1 LGHNA and CDR2 YSLEER.

The chain recombines TRBV6-2 or TRBV6-3 with TRBJ1-4; perhaps TRBD1 as D (5 bases). V lost 8 bases to trimming and J lost 11 bases, with 18 bases between them. CDR3 length: 13 residues. Germline lookup yields CDR1 MNHEY and CDR2 SVGEGT. The CDR3 nucleotides read TGTGCCAGCGGGACGCCGACTAGTTGGAAACTGTTTTTT. As protein: CASGTPTSWKLFF.

In its sample, this clonotype was seen many times. J is TRBJ2-5 and V is TRBV6-1; D possibly matches TRBD1 or TRBD2 (5 bases each). The CDR3 extends over 17 amino acids. The V end was cut by 3 bases, the J end by 9 bases, with 26 bases between. Germline CDR1 MNHNS, CDR2 SASEGT. This CDR3 reads CASSEAGPNSYRGAQYF. In DNA, the CDR3 is TGTGCCAGCAGTGAGGCAGGGCCTAACTCCTATCGAGGGGCCCAGTACTTC.

This clonotype came up a few times. This chain connects TRBV20-1 to TRBJ2-1; D unresolved. The V end was cut by 3 bases, the J end by 4 bases, with 7 bases between. The CDR3 contains 12 residues. Germline values: CDR1 DFQATT, CDR2 SNEGSKA (reference sequence). CDR3 nucleotide sequence: TGCAGTGCTAGTGGGCTTTACAATGAGCAGTTCTTC. As protein: CSASGLYNEQFF.

This clonotype occurred many times. The chain recombines TRBV11-2 with TRBJ2-1, with D uncertain. Germline V gene data show CDR1 as SGHAT and CDR2 as FQNNGV. The V gene lost 4 bases and the J gene lost 10 bases, with 11 bases spanning the gap. The CDR3 has 12 amino acids. For the CDR3, the DNA is TGTGCCAGCAGCTCCCTTGGTGCGGAGCAGTTCTTC. It yields the protein CASSSLGAEQFF.

In its sample, this clonotype was seen many times. The chain carries TRBV20-1 and TRBJ1-5, with D possibly matching TRBD1 (6 bases). V lost 5 bases and J 0 bases, leaving 23 bases between the germline ends. The CDR3 spans 18 residues. Germline CDR1 is DFQATT and CDR2 is SNEGSKA (reference sequence). CDR3 DNA sequence: TGCAGTGCTCCCCCGCCGGGACATGACTCGTATAGCAATCAGCCCCAGCATTTT. It is translated as CSAPPPGHDSYSNQPQHF.

The rearrangement uses TRBV7-9 and TRBJ2-1; 7 bases map to TRBD1. The germline CDR1 and CDR2 sequences are SEHNR and FQNEAQ (reference sequence). The V segment lost 5 bases and the J segment 6 bases; nucleotides outside the gene matches: 10. CDR3 size: 15 residues. The CDR3 spells CASSRERGLRNEQFF. CDR3 coding DNA: TGTGCCAGCAGCCGCGAGAGGGGGCTACGCAATGAGCAGTTCTTC. The full variable domain, completed using reference TRBV7-9 and TRBJ2-1, is DTGVSQNPRHKITKRGQNVTFRCDPISEHNRLYWYRQTLGQGPEFLTYFQNEAQLEKSRLLSDRFSAERPKGSFSTLEIQRTEQGDSAMYLCASSRERGLRNEQFFGPGTRLTVL.

The rearrangement joins TRBV11-2 to TRBJ2-1; 9 bases fit TRBD2. Looked up from germline, CDR1 is SGHAT and CDR2 is FQNNGV. The CDR3 is made up of 18 amino acids. Trimming took 1 base from V and 0 from J; bases not matched to a gene: 7. DNA for the CDR3: TGTGCCAGCAGCTTAGGCTGGACTAGCGCAAGCTCCTACAATGAGCAGTTCTTC. Residues: CASSLGWTSASSYNEQFF.

This chain connects TRBV20-1 to TRBJ1-2, with 9 bases aligning to TRBD1. This CDR3 has 12 residues. Germline CDR1 and CDR2: DFQATT and SNEGSKA (reference sequence). V gave up 7 bases and J gave up 5 bases; unmatched junction bases: 5. This chain's CDR3 is CSVPTGGYGYTF. The CDR3 region has the DNA TGCAGTGTCCCGACAGGGGGATATGGCTACACCTTC.

This clonotype was seen a handful of times. This sequence joins TRBV28 and TRBJ1-6; TRBD1 aligns across 9 bases. Trimming took 4 bases from V and 5 from J; bases not matched to a gene: 6. CDR3 size: 16 residues. Germline V CDR1 and CDR2: MDHEN, SYDVKM. CDR3 DNA: TGTGCCAGCAGTTCACAGGGGGCTCGGGATAATTCACCCCTCCACTTT. It specifies CASSSQGARDNSPLHF.